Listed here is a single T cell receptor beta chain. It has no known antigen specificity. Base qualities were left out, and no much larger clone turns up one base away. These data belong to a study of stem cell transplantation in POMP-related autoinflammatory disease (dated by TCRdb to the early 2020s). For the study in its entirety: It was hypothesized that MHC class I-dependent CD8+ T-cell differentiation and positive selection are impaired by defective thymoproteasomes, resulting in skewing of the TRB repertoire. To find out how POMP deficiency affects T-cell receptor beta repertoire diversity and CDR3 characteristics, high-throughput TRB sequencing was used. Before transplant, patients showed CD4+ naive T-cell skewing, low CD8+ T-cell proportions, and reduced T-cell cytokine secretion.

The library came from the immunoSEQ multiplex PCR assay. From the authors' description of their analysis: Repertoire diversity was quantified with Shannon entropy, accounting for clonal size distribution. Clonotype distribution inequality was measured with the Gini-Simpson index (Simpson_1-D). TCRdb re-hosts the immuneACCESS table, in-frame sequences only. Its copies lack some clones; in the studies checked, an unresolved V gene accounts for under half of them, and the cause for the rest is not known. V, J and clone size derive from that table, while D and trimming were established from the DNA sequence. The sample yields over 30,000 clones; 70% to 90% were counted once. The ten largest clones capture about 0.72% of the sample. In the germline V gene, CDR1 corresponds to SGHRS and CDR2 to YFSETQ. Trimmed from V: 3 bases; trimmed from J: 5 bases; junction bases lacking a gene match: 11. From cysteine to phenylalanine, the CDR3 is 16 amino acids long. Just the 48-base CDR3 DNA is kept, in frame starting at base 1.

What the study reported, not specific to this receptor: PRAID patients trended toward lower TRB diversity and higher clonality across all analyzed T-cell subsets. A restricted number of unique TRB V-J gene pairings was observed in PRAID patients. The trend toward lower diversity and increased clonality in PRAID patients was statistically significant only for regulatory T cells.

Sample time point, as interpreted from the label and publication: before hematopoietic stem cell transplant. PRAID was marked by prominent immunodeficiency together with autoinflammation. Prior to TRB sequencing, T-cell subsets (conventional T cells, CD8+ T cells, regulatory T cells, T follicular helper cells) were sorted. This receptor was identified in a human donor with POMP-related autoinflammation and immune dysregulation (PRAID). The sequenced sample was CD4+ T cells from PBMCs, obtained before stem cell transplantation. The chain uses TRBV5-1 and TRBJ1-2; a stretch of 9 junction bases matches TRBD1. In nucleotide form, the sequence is TGCGCCAGCAGCTACGGGCTCGGGACAGGGTTGTATGGCTACACCTTC. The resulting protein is CASSYGLGTGLYGYTF.